The clone carrying this TCR beta chain was recorded many times. The antigen is not known. This sample stems from a study of T cells in Graves' hyperthyroidism and ophthalmopathy. Overall study: The authors collected peripheral blood at initial diagnosis, before any treatment. The study's findings and limits: Most thyroid clonotypes expanded above 0.001 appeared in blood too.

Recently diagnosed hyperthyroidism of less than 2 months' duration affected patients aged 18 to 65. Patients were excluded for uncontrolled infection, other autoimmune disease, pregnancy or lactation. RNA transcripts yielded amplified TCR beta CDR3 regions. A set of HTBI primers served as the primers for a first-round RT-PCR of the TCR CDR3. TCRdb passed the multiplex PCR reads through MiXCR, listing each CDR3 protein once. The top ten hold about a third of the sample, which has 350,000 to 450,000 distinct CDR3 sequences, 17% seen once. The material sequenced was blood. This clonotype was sampled from a woman between 25 and 40 years old with Graves' hyperthyroidism that later progressed to Graves' ophthalmopathy.

CDR3 sequence reads: CASTPDPRSYNEQFF. In nucleotides, the CDR3 is TGTGCCAGCACCCCGGACCCTCGCTCCTACAATGAGCAGTTCTTC. This chain connects TRBV28 to TRBJ2-1, with D hard to call. Trimming shortened V by 7 bases and J by 0 bases, and 13 bases separated the two germline ends. The CDR3 sequence is 15 residues long. Germline values: CDR1 MDHEN, CDR2 SYDVKM.